This T cell receptor beta chain emerged from a study of blood T cells in healthy people across ages. Isolated PBMCs totaled at least 6.5 million in each sample. The ends lost 3 bases at V and 9 bases at J; junction bases unmatched: 10. Germline loops: CDR1 DFQATT, CDR2 SNEGSKA (reference sequence). CDR3 length equals 14 residues. The authors ran a second PCR of 7 to 11 cycles using a sample-barcoded 5' primer and a J-beta primer mix. In TCRdb, the 5' RACE reads were re-called with MiXCR into one record per CDR3 protein. The sample contains about 680,000 distinct CDR3 sequences, 45% to 50% of which appear only once.

V and J are TRBV20-1 and TRBJ2-1, with 8 bases lining up with TRBD2. Sequenced: blood. The TCR originated in a woman aged 55 to 70 in good health. This chain's CDR3 is CSASTSGSFGEQFF. CDR3 bases: TGCAGTGCTAGTACCAGCGGGAGTTTCGGTGAGCAGTTCTTC.